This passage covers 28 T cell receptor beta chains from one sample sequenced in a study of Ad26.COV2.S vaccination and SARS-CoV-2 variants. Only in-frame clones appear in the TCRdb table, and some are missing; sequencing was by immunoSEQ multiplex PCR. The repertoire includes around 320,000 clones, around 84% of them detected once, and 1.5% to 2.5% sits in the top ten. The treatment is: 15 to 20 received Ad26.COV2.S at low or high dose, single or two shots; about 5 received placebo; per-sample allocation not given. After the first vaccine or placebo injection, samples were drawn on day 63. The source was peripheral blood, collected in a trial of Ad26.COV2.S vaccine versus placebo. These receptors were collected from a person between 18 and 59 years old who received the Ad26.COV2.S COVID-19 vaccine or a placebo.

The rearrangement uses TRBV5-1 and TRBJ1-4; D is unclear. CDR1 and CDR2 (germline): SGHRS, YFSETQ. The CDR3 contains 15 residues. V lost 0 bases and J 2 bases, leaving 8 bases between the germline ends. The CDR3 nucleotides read TGCGCCAGCAGCTTGGACAGCGGGACTAATGAAAAACTGTTTTTT. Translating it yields CASSLDSGTNEKLFF.

The CDR3, as DNA: TGTGCCAGCAGCCGCGGGGGGGCTGGCTACACCTTC. It is translated as CASSRGGAGYTF. The chain joins TRBV11-3 to TRBJ1-2; the D gene is possibly TRBD1 (6 bases). The CDR3 has 12 amino acids. Germline CDR1 is SGHNT and CDR2 is YENEEA. V was trimmed by 5 bases and J by 7 bases, leaving 11 bases between them.

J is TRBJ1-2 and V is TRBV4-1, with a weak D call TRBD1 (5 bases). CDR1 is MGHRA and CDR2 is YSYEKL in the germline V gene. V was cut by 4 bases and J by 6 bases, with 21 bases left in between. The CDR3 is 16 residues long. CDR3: CASSPQTGAWDDGYTF. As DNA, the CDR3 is TGCGCCAGCAGCCCTCAGACCGGGGCTTGGGATGATGGCTACACCTTC.

CDR3 amino acids: CASSLVVTLNYGYTF. Here the CDR3 DNA reads TGTGCCAGCAGCTTGGTAGTCACGTTAAACTATGGCTACACCTTC. The gene calls are TRBV5-6 and TRBJ1-2; D is unresolved. Trimming took 0 bases from V and 2 from J, leaving 11 bases between them. Germline lookup yields CDR1 SGHDT and CDR2 YYEEEE. The CDR3 spans 15 residues.

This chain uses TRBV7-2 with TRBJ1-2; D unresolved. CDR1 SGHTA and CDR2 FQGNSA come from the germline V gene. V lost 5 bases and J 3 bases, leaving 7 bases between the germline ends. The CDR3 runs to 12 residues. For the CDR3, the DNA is TGTGCCAGCAGCGGCGCCGACTATGGCTACACCTTC. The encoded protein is CASSGADYGYTF.

The CDR3 DNA sequence: TGTGCCAGCAGCCAAAGCGGGGGGGCGACAGATACGCAGTATTTT. Its translation: CASSQSGGATDTQYF. This chain connects TRBV4-2 to TRBJ2-3, with 10 bases fitting TRBD2. V lost 2 bases, J lost 3 bases, and 2 bases stayed unmatched. Germline loops: CDR1 LGHNA, CDR2 YNFKEQ. The length of the CDR3 is 15 residues.

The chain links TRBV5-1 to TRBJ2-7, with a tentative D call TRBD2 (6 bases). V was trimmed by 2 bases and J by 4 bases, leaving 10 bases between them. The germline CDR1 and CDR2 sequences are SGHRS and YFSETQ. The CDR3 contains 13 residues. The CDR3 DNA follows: TGCGCCAGCAGCTTATACCGGGAGTACGAGCAGTACTTC. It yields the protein CASSLYREYEQYF.

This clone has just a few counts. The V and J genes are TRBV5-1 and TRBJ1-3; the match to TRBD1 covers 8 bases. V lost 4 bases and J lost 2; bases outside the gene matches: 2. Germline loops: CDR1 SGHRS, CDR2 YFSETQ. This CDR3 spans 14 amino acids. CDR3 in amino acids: CASSQDRAGNTIYF. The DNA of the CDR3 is TGCGCCAGCAGCCAGGACAGGGCTGGAAACACCATATATTTT.

The CDR3 is CASSYSAGLNTEAFF. CDR3 coding DNA: TGTGCCAGCAGTTACTCAGCGGGATTGAACACTGAAGCTTTCTTT. This chain links TRBV6-6 with TRBJ1-1; D call uncertain. Germline assignment: CDR1 MNHNY and CDR2 SVGAGI (reference sequence). The CDR3 totals 15 residues. V lost 0 bases, J lost 0 bases, and 8 bases lay in between.

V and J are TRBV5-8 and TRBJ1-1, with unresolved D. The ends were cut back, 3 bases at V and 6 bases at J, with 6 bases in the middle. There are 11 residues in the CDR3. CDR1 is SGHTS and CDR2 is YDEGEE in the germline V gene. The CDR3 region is CASSWLAEAFF. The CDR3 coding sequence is TGTGCCAGCAGCTGGTTAGCTGAAGCTTTCTTT.

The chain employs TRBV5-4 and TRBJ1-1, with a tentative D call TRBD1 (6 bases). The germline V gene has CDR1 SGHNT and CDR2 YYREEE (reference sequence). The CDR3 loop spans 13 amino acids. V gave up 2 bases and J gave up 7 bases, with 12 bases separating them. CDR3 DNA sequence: TGTGCCAGCAGCTTAACAGGGTCCGATGAAGCTTTCTTT. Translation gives CASSLTGSDEAFF. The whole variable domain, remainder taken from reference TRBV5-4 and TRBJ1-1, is ETGVTQSPTHLIKTRGQQVTLRCSSQSGHNTVSWYQQALGQGPQFIFQYYREEENGRGNFPPRFSGLQFPNYSSELNVNALELDDSALYLCASSLTGSDEAFFGQGTRLTVV.

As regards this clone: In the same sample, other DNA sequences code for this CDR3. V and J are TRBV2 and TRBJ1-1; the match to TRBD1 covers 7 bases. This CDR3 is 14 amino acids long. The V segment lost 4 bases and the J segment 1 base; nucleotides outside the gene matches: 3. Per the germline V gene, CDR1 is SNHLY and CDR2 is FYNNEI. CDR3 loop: CASSVRQGNTEAFF. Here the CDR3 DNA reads TGTGCCAGCAGTGTACGACAGGGGAACACTGAAGCTTTCTTT.

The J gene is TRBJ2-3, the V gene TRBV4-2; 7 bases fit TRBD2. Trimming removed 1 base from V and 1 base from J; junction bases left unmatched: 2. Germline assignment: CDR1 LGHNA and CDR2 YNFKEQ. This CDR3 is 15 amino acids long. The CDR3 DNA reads TGTGCCAGCAGCCAAGGGGCGGGGGGCACAGATACGCAGTATTTT. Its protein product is CASSQGAGGTDTQYF.

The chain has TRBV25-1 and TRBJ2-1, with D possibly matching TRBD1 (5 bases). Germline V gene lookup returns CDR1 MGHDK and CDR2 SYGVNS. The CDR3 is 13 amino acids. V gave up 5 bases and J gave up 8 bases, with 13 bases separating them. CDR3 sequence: CASSRQGRDEQFF. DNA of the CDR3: TGTGCCAGCAGTAGGCAGGGTAGGGATGAGCAGTTCTTC.

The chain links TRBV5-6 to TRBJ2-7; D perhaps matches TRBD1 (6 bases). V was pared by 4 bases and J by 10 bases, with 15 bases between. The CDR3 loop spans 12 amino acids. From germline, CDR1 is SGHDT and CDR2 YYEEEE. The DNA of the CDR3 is TGTGCCAGCAGCCCTGGGACATTAGAACAGTACTTC. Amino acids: CASSPGTLEQYF.

DNA of the CDR3: TGTGCCAGCAGCGTAGGTGGGCTTGACTATGGCTACACCTTC. Translating it yields CASSVGGLDYGYTF. V usage is TRBV9 and J usage is TRBJ1-2; D is unresolved. Trimming stripped 0 bases from V and 3 bases from J, with 9 bases between. The CDR3 spans 14 residues. Germline V gives CDR1 SGDLS, CDR2 YYNGEE.

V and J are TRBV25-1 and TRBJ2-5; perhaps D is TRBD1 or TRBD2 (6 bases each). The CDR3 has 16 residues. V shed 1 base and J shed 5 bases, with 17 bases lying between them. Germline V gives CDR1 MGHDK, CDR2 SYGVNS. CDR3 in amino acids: CASSESGWGAWETQYF. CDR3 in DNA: TGTGCCAGCAGTGAATCAGGTTGGGGGGCTTGGGAGACCCAGTACTTC.

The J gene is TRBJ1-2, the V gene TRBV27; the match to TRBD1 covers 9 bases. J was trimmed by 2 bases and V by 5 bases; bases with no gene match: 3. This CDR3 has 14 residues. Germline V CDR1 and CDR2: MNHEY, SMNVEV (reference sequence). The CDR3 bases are TGTGCCAGCAGTACCGGGACAGGGAACTATGGCTACACCTTC. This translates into CASSTGTGNYGYTF.

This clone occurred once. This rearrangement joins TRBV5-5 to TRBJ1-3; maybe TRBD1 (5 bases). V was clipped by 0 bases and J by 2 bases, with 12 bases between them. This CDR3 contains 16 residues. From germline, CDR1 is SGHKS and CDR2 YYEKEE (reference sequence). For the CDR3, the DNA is TGTGCCAGCAGCTTGGGTGGGGGTACTGCTGGAAACACCATATATTTT. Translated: CASSLGGGTAGNTIYF.

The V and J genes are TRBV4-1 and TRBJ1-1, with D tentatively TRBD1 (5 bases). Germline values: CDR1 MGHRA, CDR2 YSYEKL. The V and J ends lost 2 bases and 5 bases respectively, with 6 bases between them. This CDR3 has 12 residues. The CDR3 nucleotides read TGCGCCAGCAGCCAAAGGGGTACTGAAGCTTTCTTT. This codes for CASSQRGTEAFF.

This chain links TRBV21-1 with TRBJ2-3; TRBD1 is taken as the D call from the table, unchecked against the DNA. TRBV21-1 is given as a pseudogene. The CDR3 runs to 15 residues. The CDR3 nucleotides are TGTGCCAGCAGCAACTTAGGGGGAATGAGGGATACGCAGTATTTT. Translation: CASSNLGGMRDTQYF.

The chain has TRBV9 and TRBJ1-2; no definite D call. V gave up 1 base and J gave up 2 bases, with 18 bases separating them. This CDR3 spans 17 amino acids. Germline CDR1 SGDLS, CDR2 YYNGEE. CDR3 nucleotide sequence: TGTGCCAGCAGCGTATGGGATACCGCCTGGGGAAACTATGGCTACACCTTC. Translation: CASSVWDTAWGNYGYTF.

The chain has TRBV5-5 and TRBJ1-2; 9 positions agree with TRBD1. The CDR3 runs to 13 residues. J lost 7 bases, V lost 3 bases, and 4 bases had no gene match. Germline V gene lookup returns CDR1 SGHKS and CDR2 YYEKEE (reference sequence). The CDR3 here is CASSSGQGSGYTF. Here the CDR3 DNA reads TGTGCCAGCAGCTCCGGACAGGGGTCTGGCTACACCTTC.

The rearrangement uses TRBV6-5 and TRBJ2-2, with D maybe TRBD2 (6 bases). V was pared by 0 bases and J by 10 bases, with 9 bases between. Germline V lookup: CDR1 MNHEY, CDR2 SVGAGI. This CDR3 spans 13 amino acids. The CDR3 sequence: CASSYSRGMELFF. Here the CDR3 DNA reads TGTGCCAGCAGTTACTCGCGGGGTATGGAGCTGTTTTTT.

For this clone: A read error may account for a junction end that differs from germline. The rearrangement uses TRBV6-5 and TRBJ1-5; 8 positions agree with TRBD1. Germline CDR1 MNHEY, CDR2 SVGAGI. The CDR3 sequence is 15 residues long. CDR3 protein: CASSDSGQANQPQHF. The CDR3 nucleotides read TGTGCCAGCAGTGACTCGGGACAGGCAAATCAGCCCCAGCATTTT.

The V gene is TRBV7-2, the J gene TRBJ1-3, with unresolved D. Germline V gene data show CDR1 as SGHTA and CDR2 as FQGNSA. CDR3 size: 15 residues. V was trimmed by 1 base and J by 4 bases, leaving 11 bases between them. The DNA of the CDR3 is TGTGCCAGCAGCTTAGTTTACGGCGCCGGAAACACCATATATTTT. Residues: CASSLVYGAGNTIYF.

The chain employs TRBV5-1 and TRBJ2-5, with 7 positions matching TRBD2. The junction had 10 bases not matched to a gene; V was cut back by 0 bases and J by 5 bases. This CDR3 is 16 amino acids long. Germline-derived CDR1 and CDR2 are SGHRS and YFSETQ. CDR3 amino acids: CASSLGTSGEGETQYF. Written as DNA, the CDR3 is TGCGCCAGCAGCTTGGGAACCAGCGGGGAGGGGGAGACCCAGTACTTC.

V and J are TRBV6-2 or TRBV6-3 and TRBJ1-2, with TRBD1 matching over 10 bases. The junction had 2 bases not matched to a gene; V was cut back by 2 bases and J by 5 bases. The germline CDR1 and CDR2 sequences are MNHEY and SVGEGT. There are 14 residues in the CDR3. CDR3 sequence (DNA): TGTGCCAGCAGTTACCGACAGGGGGCATATGGCTACACCTTC. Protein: CASSYRQGAYGYTF.